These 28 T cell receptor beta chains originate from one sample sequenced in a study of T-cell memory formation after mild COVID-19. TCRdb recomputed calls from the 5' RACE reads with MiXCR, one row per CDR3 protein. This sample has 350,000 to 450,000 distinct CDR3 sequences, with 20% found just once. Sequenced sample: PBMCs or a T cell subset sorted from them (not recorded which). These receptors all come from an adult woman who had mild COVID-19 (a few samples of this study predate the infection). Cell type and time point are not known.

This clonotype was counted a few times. The CDR3 spells CASSQDPSQGRRETQYF. The CDR3 DNA reads as TGTGCCAGCAGCCAAGACCCGAGCCAGGGGCGACGGGAGACCCAGTACTTC. V is TRBV14 and J is TRBJ2-5; D is possibly TRBD1 (6 bases). The germline gives CDR1 SGHDN, CDR2 FVKESK. CDR3 size: 17 residues. The V gene lost 0 bases and the J gene lost 5 bases, with 19 bases spanning the gap. The entire variable domain, with the rest obtained from reference TRBV14 and TRBJ2-5, is as follows: EAGVTQFPSHSVIEKGQTVTLRCDPISGHDNLYWYRRVMGKEIKFLLHFVKESKQDESGMPNNRFLAERTGGTYSTLKVQPAELEDSGVYFCASSQDPSQGRRETQYFGPGTRLLVL.

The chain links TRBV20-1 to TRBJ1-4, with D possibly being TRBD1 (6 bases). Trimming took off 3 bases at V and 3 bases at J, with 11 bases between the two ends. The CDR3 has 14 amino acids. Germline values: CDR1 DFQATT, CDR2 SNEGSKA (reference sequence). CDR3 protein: CSASPTGSNEKLFF. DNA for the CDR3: TGCAGTGCTAGCCCCACAGGGTCTAATGAAAAACTGTTTTTT.

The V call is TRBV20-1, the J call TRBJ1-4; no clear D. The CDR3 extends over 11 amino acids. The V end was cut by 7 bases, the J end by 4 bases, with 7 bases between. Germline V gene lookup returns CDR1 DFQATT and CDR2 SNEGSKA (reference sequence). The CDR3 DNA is TGCAGTGTACGGATTAATGAAAAACTGTTTTTT. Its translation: CSVRINEKLFF.

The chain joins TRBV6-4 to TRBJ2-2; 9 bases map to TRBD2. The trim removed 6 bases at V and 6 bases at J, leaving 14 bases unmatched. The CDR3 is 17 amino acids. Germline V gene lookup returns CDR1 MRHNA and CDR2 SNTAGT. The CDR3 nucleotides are TGTGCCAGCAGGCGGGCTAGCGGGATAGGAGCGGCCGGGGAGCTGTTTTTT. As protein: CASRRASGIGAAGELFF.

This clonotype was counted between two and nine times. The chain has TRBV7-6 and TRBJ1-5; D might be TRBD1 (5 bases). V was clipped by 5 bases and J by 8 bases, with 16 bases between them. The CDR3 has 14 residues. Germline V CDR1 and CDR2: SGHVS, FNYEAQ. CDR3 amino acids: CASSPSTAPEPQHF. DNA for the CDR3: TGTGCCAGCAGCCCTTCGACAGCCCCAGAGCCCCAGCATTTT.

The CDR3 here is CASSRQTGQETQYF. The DNA for the CDR3 is TGTGCCAGCAGCCGTCAAACAGGGCAAGAGACCCAGTACTTC. The chain uses TRBV14 and TRBJ2-5; D possibly corresponds to TRBD1 (6 bases). Germline CDR1 SGHDN, CDR2 FVKESK. Trimming stripped 4 bases from V and 2 bases from J, with 11 bases between. The CDR3 covers 14 residues.

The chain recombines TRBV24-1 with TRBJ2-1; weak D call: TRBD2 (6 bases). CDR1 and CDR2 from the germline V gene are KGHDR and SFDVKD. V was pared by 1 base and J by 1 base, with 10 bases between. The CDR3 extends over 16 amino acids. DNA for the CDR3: TGTGCCACCAGTGATTTAGGCGGGATGTCCTACAATGAGCAGTTCTTC. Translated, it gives CATSDLGGMSYNEQFF.

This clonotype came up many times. CDR3 bases: TGCGCCAGCAGCATGAGCACAGATACGCAGTATTTT. This gives the protein CASSMSTDTQYF. J is TRBJ2-3 and V is TRBV5-1; no reliable D call. V was clipped by 4 bases and J by 0 bases, with 3 bases between them. Looked up from germline, CDR1 is SGHRS and CDR2 is YFSETQ. The CDR3 spans 12 residues.

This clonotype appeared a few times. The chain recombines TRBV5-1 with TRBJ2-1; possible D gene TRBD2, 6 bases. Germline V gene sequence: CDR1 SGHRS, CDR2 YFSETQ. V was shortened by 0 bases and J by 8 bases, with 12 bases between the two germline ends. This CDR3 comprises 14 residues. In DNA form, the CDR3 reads TGCGCCAGCAGCTTGGCGGAGGGTTGGGATGAGCAGTTCTTC. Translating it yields CASSLAEGWDEQFF.

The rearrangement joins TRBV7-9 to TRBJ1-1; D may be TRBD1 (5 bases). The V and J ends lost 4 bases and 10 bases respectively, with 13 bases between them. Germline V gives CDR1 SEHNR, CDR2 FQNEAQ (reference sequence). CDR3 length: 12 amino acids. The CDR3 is CASSSGLPSAFF. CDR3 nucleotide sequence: TGTGCCAGCAGCTCGGGACTTCCATCAGCTTTCTTT.

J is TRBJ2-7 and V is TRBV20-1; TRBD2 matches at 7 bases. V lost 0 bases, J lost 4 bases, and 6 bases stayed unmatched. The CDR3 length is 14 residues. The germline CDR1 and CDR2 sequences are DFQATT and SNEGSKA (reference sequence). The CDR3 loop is CSARDRAGAYEQYF. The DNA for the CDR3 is TGCAGTGCTAGAGATCGGGCGGGAGCATACGAGCAGTACTTC.

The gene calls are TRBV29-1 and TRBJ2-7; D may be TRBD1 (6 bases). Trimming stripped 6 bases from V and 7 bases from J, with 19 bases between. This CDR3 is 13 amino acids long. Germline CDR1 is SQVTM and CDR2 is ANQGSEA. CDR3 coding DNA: TGCAGCGTCGTCGAAACAGGGTCGGGGGAGCAGTACTTC. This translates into CSVVETGSGEQYF.

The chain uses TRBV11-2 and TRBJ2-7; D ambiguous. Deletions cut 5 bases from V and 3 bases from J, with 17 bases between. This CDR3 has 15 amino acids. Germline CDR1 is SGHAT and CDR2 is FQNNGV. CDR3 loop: CASSPVAGGDYEQYF. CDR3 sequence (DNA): TGTGCCAGCAGCCCTGTCGCAGGCGGTGACTACGAGCAGTACTTC. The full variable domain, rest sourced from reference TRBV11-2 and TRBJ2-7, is EAGVAQSPRYKIIEKRQSVAFWCNPISGHATLYWYQQILGQGPKLLIQFQNNGVVDDSQLPKDRFSAERLKGVDSTLKIQPAKLEDSAVYLCASSPVAGGDYEQYFGPGTRLTVT.

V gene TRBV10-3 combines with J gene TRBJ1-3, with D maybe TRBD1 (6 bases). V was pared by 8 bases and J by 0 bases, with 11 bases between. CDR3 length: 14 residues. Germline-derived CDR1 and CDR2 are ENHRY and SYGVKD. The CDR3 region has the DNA TGTGCCATCGGACAGCATATCTCTGGAAACACCATATATTTT. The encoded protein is CAIGQHISGNTIYF.

The CDR3 DNA is TGTGCCAGCAGCCCAGGGACACAGGCAACTAATGAAAAACTGTTTTTT. Protein sequence: CASSPGTQATNEKLFF. V is TRBV14 and J is TRBJ1-4, with D possibly being TRBD1 (6 bases). The CDR3 spans 16 residues. Trimming left V 4 bases short and J 0 bases short, with 12 bases between. Germline V lookup: CDR1 SGHDN, CDR2 FVKESK.

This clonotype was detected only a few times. CDR3 in DNA: TGTGCCAGCAGCCGACAATACACCGGGGAGCTGTTTTTT. Translating it yields CASSRQYTGELFF. The chain recombines TRBV14 with TRBJ2-2; D uncertain. V was clipped by 4 bases and J by 3 bases, with 6 bases between them. Germline-derived CDR1 and CDR2 are SGHDN and FVKESK. The CDR3 runs to 13 residues.

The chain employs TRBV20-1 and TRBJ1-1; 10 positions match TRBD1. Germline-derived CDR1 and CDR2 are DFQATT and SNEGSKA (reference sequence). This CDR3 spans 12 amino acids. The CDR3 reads CSARTGGTEAFF. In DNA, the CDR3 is TGCAGCGCTCGGACAGGGGGGACTGAAGCTTTCTTT.

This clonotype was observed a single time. The CDR3 spells CASSQPLAGDDNEQFF. CDR3 DNA: TGCGCCAGCAGCCAACCGCTAGCGGGAGACGACAATGAGCAGTTCTTC. V usage is TRBV4-3 and J usage is TRBJ2-1; 10 bases align to TRBD2. V was clipped by 2 bases and J by 5 bases; unmatched bases: 6. This CDR3 has 16 amino acids. Germline CDR1 reads LGHNA; CDR2 reads YSLEER.

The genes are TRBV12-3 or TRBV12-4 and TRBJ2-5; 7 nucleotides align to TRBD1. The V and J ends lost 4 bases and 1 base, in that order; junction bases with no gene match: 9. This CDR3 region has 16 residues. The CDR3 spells CASSSIEGTAQETQYF. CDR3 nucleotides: TGTGCCAGCAGTTCAATCGAAGGGACAGCCCAAGAGACCCAGTACTTC.

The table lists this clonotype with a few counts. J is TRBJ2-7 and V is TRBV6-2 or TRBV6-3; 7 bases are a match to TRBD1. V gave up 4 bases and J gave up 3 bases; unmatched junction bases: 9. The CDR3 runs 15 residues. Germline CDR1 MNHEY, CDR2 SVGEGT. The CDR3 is CASSFSGTAIYEQYF. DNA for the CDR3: TGTGCCAGCAGTTTCTCCGGGACAGCAATCTACGAGCAGTACTTC.

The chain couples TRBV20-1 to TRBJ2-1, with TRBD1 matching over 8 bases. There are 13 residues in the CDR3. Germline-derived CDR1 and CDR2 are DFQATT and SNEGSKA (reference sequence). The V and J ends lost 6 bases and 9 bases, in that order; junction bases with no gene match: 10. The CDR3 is CSAYSTGVGEQFF. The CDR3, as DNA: TGCAGTGCCTATTCGACAGGGGTGGGTGAGCAGTTCTTC.

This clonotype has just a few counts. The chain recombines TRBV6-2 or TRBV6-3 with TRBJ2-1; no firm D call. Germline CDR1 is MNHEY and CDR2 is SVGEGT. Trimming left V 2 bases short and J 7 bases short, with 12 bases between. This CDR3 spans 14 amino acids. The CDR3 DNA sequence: TGTGCCAGCAGTTACACCGGTAGGCGGAATGAGCAGTTCTTC. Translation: CASSYTGRRNEQFF.

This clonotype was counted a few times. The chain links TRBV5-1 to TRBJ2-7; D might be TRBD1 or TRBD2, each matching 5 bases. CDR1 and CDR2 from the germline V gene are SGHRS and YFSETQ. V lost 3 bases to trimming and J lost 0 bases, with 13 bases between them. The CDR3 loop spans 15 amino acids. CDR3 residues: CASSWGTESSYEQYF. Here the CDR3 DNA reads TGCGCCAGCAGCTGGGGGACGGAGAGCTCCTACGAGCAGTACTTC.

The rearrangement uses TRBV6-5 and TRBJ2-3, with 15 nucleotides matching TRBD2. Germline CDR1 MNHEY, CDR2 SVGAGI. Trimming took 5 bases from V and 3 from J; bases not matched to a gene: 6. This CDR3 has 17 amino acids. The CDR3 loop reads CASSTGTSGGRTDTQYF. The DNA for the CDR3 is TGTGCCAGCAGTACCGGGACTAGCGGGGGGCGGACAGATACGCAGTATTTT.

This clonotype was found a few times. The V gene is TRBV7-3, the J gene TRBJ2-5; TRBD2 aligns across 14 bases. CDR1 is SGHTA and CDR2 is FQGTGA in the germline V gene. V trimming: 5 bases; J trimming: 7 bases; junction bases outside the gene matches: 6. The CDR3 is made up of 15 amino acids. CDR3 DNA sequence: TGTGCCAGCAGCCCGACTAGCGGGGGGGCTGCGACCCAGTACTTC. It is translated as CASSPTSGGAATQYF.

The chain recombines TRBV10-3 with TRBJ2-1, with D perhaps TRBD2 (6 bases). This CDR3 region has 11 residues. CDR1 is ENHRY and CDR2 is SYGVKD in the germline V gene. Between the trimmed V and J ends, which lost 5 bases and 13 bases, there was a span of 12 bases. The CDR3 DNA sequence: TGTGCCATCAGTCGGGACTCGCTTCAGTTCTTC. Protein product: CAISRDSLQFF.

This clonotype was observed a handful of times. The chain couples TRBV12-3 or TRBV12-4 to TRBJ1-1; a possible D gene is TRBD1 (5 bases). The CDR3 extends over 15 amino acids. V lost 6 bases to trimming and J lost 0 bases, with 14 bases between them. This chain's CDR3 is CASSKRDGLNTEAFF. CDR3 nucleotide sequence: TGTGCCAGCAGCAAAAGGGACGGACTGAACACTGAAGCTTTCTTT.

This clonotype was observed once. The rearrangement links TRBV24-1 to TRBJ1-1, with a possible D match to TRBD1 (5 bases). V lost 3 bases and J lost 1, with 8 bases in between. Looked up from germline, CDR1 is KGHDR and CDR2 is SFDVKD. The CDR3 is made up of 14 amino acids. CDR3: CATSDTTGNTEAFF. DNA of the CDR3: TGTGCCACCAGTGATACCACAGGGAACACTGAAGCTTTCTTT.